These 26 T cell receptor beta chains originate from one sample sequenced in a study of glioma-infiltrating T cells. TCR alpha and beta CDR3 regions were amplified from RNA using iRepertoire nested multiplex PCR. Using its own MiXCR run on the multiplex PCR reads, TCRdb lists one record per CDR3 protein. This sample has some 180,000 distinct CDR3 sequences, with over 25% found just once. The specimen was glioma tissue, nonneoplastic brain tissue, or PBMCs (not recorded which). Receptors originate from a human donor with low-grade glioma or glioblastoma, undergoing nonglioma brain surgery, or in good health (not recorded which).

This clonotype was observed many times. The chain couples TRBV6-2 or TRBV6-3 to TRBJ2-5; D remains unclear. This CDR3 is 14 amino acids long. With 2 bases removed from V and 2 bases from J, the gap between germline ends came to 9 bases. CDR1 is MNHEY, CDR2 SVGEGT, per germline. CDR3 DNA sequence: TGTGCCAGCAGTTACGTGACAAAACAAGAGACCCAGTACTTC. This gives the protein CASSYVTKQETQYF.

As concerns this clonotype: A junction end diverges from the germline sequence, so it may reflect a read error. This chain connects TRBV4-1 to TRBJ2-6; D is possibly TRBD1 or TRBD2 (5 bases each). This CDR3 is 16 amino acids long. CDR1 is MGHRA, CDR2 YSYEKL, per germline. CDR3 protein: CASSHLLGAGANVVTF. The CDR3 DNA follows: TGCGCCAGCAGCCACCTTCTGGGAGCCGGGGCCAACGTCGTGACTTTC.

The rearrangement joins TRBV5-1 to TRBJ2-5; D may correspond to TRBD1 or TRBD2 (5 bases each). Germline V gives CDR1 SGHRS, CDR2 YFSETQ. The V end lost 7 bases, the J end lost 2 bases, and 15 bases lay between the germline ends. The CDR3 totals 14 residues. CDR3 sequence reads: CASRGQILQETQYF. CDR3 DNA sequence: TGCGCCAGCCGGGGCCAGATCCTTCAAGAGACCCAGTACTTC.

This clonotype was detected ten times or more. The rearrangement links TRBV4-2 to TRBJ2-1; 11 nucleotides match TRBD2. The CDR3 runs 15 residues. Germline V gene data show CDR1 as LGHNA and CDR2 as YNFKEQ. The J segment lost 7 bases and the V segment lost 1 base, leaving 3 bases of the junction unmatched. Written as DNA, the CDR3 is TGTGCCAGCAGCCAAGTAGCGGGAGGGGAGAATGAGCAGTTCTTC. Protein sequence: CASSQVAGGENEQFF.

This clonotype was found many times. This chain uses TRBV4-1 with TRBJ2-3; a weak D match, TRBD2 (5 bases). Germline V gene data show CDR1 as MGHRA and CDR2 as YSYEKL. V lost 1 base to trimming and J lost 5 bases, with 13 bases between them. This CDR3 comprises 15 residues. The CDR3 region is CASSQGPRDEDTQYF. DNA for the CDR3: TGCGCCAGCAGCCAAGGGCCCCGGGATGAAGATACGCAGTATTTT.

This clonotype has a count of ten or more. This chain joins TRBV12-3 or TRBV12-4 and TRBJ2-7; 9 bases match TRBD2. This CDR3 region has 15 residues. With 5 bases clipped from V and 4 bases from J, the junction kept 9 bases outside the gene matches. As DNA, the CDR3 is TGTGCCAGCAGTCGGGACGGGACTAGCACATACGAGCAGTACTTC. Residues: CASSRDGTSTYEQYF.

Concerning this clonotype: It may be a read error: a sequence one base away is much more abundant. The chain combines TRBV20-1 with TRBJ2-1; 8 bases agree with TRBD2. Germline assignment: CDR1 DFQATT and CDR2 SNEGSKA (reference sequence). J gave up 9 bases and V 8 bases, and 15 bases lay outside the gene matches. The CDR3 is 14 amino acids. In nucleotides, the CDR3 is TGCAGTCAGGGAGGGACGGGAGGGGCATGTGAGCAGTTCTTC. Translating it yields CSQGGTGGACEQFF.

Many counts were recorded for this clonotype. This sequence joins TRBV18 and TRBJ2-3; D perhaps matches TRBD2 (6 bases). CDR3 length equals 15 residues. V was cut by 3 bases and J by 2 bases, with 12 bases left in between. Germline CDR1 and CDR2: KGHSH and LQKENI. This chain's CDR3 is CASSPTTDYTDTQYF. In nucleotides, the CDR3 is TGTGCCAGCTCACCGACTACGGACTACACAGATACGCAGTATTTT. Supplemented by reference TRBV18 and TRBJ2-3, the full variable domain reads NAGVMQNPRHLVRRRGQEARLRCSPMKGHSHVYWYRQLPEEGLKFMVYLQKENIIDESGMPKERFSAEFPKEGPSILRIQQVVRGDSAAYFCASSPTTDYTDTQYFGPGTRLTVL.

The chain employs TRBV5-4 and TRBJ2-3; 15 nucleotides line up with TRBD2. Germline CDR1 is SGHNT and CDR2 is YYREEE (reference sequence). Trimming cost V 4 bases and J 6 bases; bases outside gene matches: 12. The CDR3 has 18 residues. The CDR3 loop is CASSVGLAGGNRADTQYF. The CDR3, as DNA: TGTGCCAGCAGCGTGGGACTAGCGGGAGGAAACCGAGCGGATACGCAGTATTTT.

This clonotype was recorded many times. The gene calls are TRBV29-1 and TRBJ2-3; no clear D. The CDR3 is 10 amino acids. V lost 5 bases to trimming and J lost 6 bases, with 6 bases between them. Germline V lookup: CDR1 SQVTM, CDR2 ANQGSEA. The CDR3 nucleotides read TGCAGCGTTAGACCGGATACGCAGTATTTT. Translating it yields CSVRPDTQYF.

This clonotype was picked up many times. The chain uses TRBV4-3 and TRBJ2-7; 10 positions agree with TRBD1. Germline CDR1 is LGHNA and CDR2 is YSLEER. The ends lost 1 base at V and 7 bases at J; junction bases unmatched: 4. The CDR3 length is 14 residues. CDR3 nucleotides: TGCGCCAGCAGCCAAGGGGGACAGGGGTGGGAGCAGTACTTC. It yields the protein CASSQGGQGWEQYF.

This clonotype has ten or more counts. The rearrangement joins TRBV20-1 to TRBJ2-1; D not resolved. The germline V gene has CDR1 DFQATT and CDR2 SNEGSKA (reference sequence). Trimming took 3 bases from V and 2 from J, leaving 5 bases between them. The CDR3 covers 12 residues. The CDR3 coding sequence is TGCAGTGCTAGCGGAGCCTACAATGAGCAGTTCTTC. It codes for CSASGAYNEQFF.

This clonotype occurred many times. One junction end does not reproduce the germline sequence, and a read error may be involved. The chain is built from TRBV20-1 and TRBJ2-7; the match to TRBD2 covers 10 bases. Germline V gene sequence: CDR1 DFQATT, CDR2 SNEGSKA (reference sequence). This CDR3 is built from 15 residues. Here the CDR3 reads CSARVSGRQFYGQYF. The CDR3 nucleotides are TGCAGTGCTAGAGTTAGCGGGAGGCAATTTTACGGGCAGTACTTC.

This clonotype was detected many times. This chain uses TRBV19 with TRBJ1-2; the D is unclear. This CDR3 is 13 amino acids long. CDR1 is LNHDA and CDR2 is SQIVND in the germline V gene (reference sequence). Between the trimmed V and J ends, which lost 7 bases and 2 bases, there was a span of 11 bases. For the CDR3, the DNA is TGTGCCAGTATGGAGAGAGGGAACTATGGCTACACCTTC. Its protein product is CASMERGNYGYTF.

This clonotype was observed at least ten times. The chain employs TRBV2 and TRBJ1-5, with D unclear. CDR3 length: 13 amino acids. CDR1 and CDR2 from the germline V gene are SNHLY and FYNNEI. Trimming pared 3 bases from V and 7 bases from J, leaving 10 bases between. The DNA of the CDR3 is TGTGCCAGCAGTGATACCGATAAACAGCCCCAGCATTTT. The encoded protein is CASSDTDKQPQHF.

This clonotype was found many times. The V and J genes are TRBV6-2 or TRBV6-3 and TRBJ2-1; D is unresolved. The CDR3 contains 11 residues. Trimming stripped 7 bases from V and 3 bases from J, with 4 bases between. The germline V gene has CDR1 MNHEY and CDR2 SVGEGT. The CDR3 coding sequence is TGTGCCAGCACCTTCTACAATGAGCAGTTCTTC. It codes for CASTFYNEQFF.

This clonotype was seen many times. The chain joins TRBV7-9 to TRBJ1-2; D is undetermined. The V gene lost 1 base and the J gene lost 4 bases, with 13 bases spanning the gap. The CDR3 totals 15 residues. Germline CDR1 and CDR2: SEHNR and FQNEAQ (reference sequence). The CDR3 region is CASSLGGRRTYGYTF. As DNA, the CDR3 is TGTGCCAGCAGCTTAGGCGGCAGGCGGACCTATGGCTACACCTTC.

Many counts were recorded for this clonotype. This chain links TRBV7-6 with TRBJ2-5; D ambiguous. CDR3 length equals 14 residues. Trimming cost V 1 base and J 0 bases, with 6 bases left between them. Germline CDR1 reads SGHVS; CDR2 reads FNYEAQ. CDR3 nucleotide sequence: TGTGCCAGCAGCTTAGGTGCCAACCAAGAGACCCAGTACTTC. This translates into CASSLGANQETQYF.

Notes on this clonotype: A clone one base away is much larger, so this may be a read error. The V and J genes are TRBV11-2 and TRBJ2-5; D uncertain. CDR1 SGHAT and CDR2 FQNNGV come from the germline V gene. The CDR3 length is 11 residues. This chain's CDR3 is CASSTSTTQCF. The DNA for the CDR3 is TGTGCCAGCAGCACGAGTACGACCCAGTGCTTC.

This clonotype was observed at least ten times. V is TRBV4-2 and J is TRBJ2-1; 10 bases agree with TRBD2. This CDR3 comprises 16 residues. V lost 3 bases to trimming and J lost 6 bases; unmatched junction nucleotides: 8. Germline CDR1 LGHNA, CDR2 YNFKEQ. The CDR3 here is CASSQRAGGPFNEQFF. The CDR3 DNA sequence: TGTGCCAGCAGCCAGAGAGCGGGAGGGCCTTTCAATGAGCAGTTCTTC.

Here the CDR3 reads CAISTGTGGRGEQYF. The CDR3 DNA is TGTGCCATCAGTACCGGGACAGGGGGCCGGGGCGAGCAGTACTTC. The chain recombines TRBV10-3 with TRBJ2-7, with 12 bases that match TRBD1. The CDR3 sequence is 15 residues long. Unmatched junction bases numbered 8, after V lost 5 bases and J lost 6 bases. Germline CDR1 and CDR2: ENHRY and SYGVKD.

This sequence joins TRBV28 and TRBJ1-5; TRBD1 agrees at 9 bases. The CDR3 runs to 16 residues. From germline, CDR1 is MDHEN and CDR2 SYDVKM. Trimming removed 4 bases from V and 5 bases from J; junction bases left unmatched: 9. CDR3 sequence: CASSSAGTGTDQPQHF. The CDR3 DNA sequence: TGTGCCAGCAGTTCCGCCGGGACAGGGACCGATCAGCCCCAGCATTTT. Looking up the rest from reference TRBV28 and TRBJ1-5 gives the full variable domain: DVKVTQSSRYLVKRTGEKVFLECVQDMDHENMFWYRQDPGLGLRLIYFSYDVKMKEKGDIPEGYSVSREKKERFSLILESASTNQTSMYLCASSSAGTGTDQPQHFGDGTRLSIL.

This clonotype was observed a handful of times. CDR3 DNA sequence: TGTGCCAGCAGCGATAGTAGGGGGTCCCGGACCGGGGAGCTGTTTTTT. Translation gives CASSDSRGSRTGELFF. This chain uses TRBV7-3 with TRBJ2-2; D might be TRBD1 (6 bases). V was shortened by 5 bases and J by 5 bases, with 18 bases between the two germline ends. CDR1 is SGHTA, CDR2 FQGTGA, per germline. The CDR3 extends over 16 amino acids.

This clonotype was detected many times. The chain has TRBV3-1 and TRBJ1-2; maybe TRBD1 (5 bases). V lost 4 bases, J lost 5 bases, and 11 bases lay in between. Looked up from germline, CDR1 is LGHDT and CDR2 is YNNKEL (reference sequence). This CDR3 is built from 13 residues. The CDR3 coding sequence is TGTGCCAGCAGCCGGGACGGATTGTATGGCTACACCTTC. It specifies CASSRDGLYGYTF.

J is TRBJ2-1 and V is TRBV5-1; D perhaps matches TRBD2 (5 bases). V was pared by 6 bases and J by 0 bases, with 16 bases between. This CDR3 has 16 amino acids. Germline V gene lookup returns CDR1 SGHRS and CDR2 YFSETQ. This CDR3 is CASTPELGFSYNEQFF. The CDR3 DNA is TGCGCCAGCACCCCTGAACTAGGATTCTCCTACAATGAGCAGTTCTTC.

This clonotype was observed at least ten times. The J gene is TRBJ1-1, the V gene TRBV20-1; 8 nucleotides align to TRBD1. V was pared by 5 bases and J by 4 bases, with 9 bases of the junction left unmatched. Germline CDR1 is DFQATT and CDR2 is SNEGSKA (reference sequence). This CDR3 has 14 residues. The CDR3 sequence is CSAHITDRGTEAFF. The CDR3 nucleotides are TGCAGTGCTCACATAACCGACAGGGGCACTGAAGCTTTCTTT.